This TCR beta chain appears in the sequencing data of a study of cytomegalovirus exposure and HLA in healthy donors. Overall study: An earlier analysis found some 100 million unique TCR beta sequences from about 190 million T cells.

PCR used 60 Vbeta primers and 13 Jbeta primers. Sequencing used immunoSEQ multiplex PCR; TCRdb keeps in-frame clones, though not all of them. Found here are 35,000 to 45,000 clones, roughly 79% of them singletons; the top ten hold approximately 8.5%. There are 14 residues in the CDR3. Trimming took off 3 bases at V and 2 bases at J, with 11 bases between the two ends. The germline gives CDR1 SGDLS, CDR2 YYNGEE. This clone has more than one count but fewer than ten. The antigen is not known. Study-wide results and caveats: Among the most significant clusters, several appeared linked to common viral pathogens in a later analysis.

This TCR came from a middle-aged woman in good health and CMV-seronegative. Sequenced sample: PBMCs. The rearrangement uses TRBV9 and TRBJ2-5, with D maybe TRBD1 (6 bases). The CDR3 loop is CASSAGQIQETQYF. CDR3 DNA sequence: TGTGCCAGCAGCGCCGGACAGATTCAAGAGACCCAGTACTTC.